This T cell receptor (beta chain) was captured in a study of early T cells in non-severe SARS-CoV-2 infection. Germline lookup yields CDR1 DFQATT and CDR2 SNEGSKA (reference sequence). V lost 7 bases to trimming and J lost 0 bases; unmatched junction nucleotides: 7. The CDR3 has 16 residues. Points from the study as a whole: Private and CD4 specificities were missed by VDJdb matching, skewed to anti-spike CD8.

This clonotype was recorded at least ten times. Its antigen is currently unknown. Unique molecular identifiers tagged individual cDNA molecules. TCRdb re-analysed the 5' RACE reads in MiXCR, keeping a single row per CDR3 protein. Counted here are 20,000 to 30,000 distinct CDR3 sequences, approximately 4.6% occurring once; the ten biggest clones make up roughly 4%. The genes are TRBV20-1 and TRBJ1-6; TRBD1 aligns across 9 bases. The specimen was whole blood. The sequence was obtained from an adult who was a healthcare worker with PCR-confirmed SARS-CoV-2 infection or an uninfected control (not recorded which). The CDR3 loop reads CSGHRDRVSYNSPLHF. CDR3 coding DNA: TGCAGTGGACACCGGGACAGGGTCTCCTATAATTCACCCCTCCACTTT.